This T cell receptor (beta chain) appears in the sequencing data of a study of radiation and T cells in renal cell carcinoma. Study as a whole: Nephrectomy followed 15 Gy stereotactic body radiation by 4 weeks. Study findings and constraints: In blood, top tumor clones expanded by 2 weeks, shrinking by 4.

As to this clone: The antigen remains undetermined.

V lost 2 bases, J lost 7 bases, and 18 bases lay in between. Looked up from germline, CDR1 is SEHNR and CDR2 is FQNEAQ (reference sequence). The CDR3 contains 16 residues. The time point: blood 2 weeks post-SBRT. Indicated treatment: 15 Gy SBRT to primary tumor, nephrectomy 4 weeks later. TCRdb keeps only in-frame clones here, not all; method: immunoSEQ multiplex PCR. The data contain about 120,000 clones, 75% to 85% of them singletons. The specimen was blood, collected from a patient whose treatment included radiotherapy and nephrectomy. The chain has TRBV7-9 and TRBJ2-1, with D possibly being TRBD1 or TRBD2 (5 bases each). This TCR came from a woman aged 55-69 years with renal cell carcinoma. DNA of the CDR3: TGTGCCAGCAGCTTACCGAGGGACCTGTCCGTAAATGAGCAGTTCTTC. This translates into CASSLPRDLSVNEQFF.